The 21 T cell receptor beta chains presented below share a single source sample, sequenced in a study of PD-L1 blockade in urothelial cancer. This sample's time point: peripheral blood 6 weeks after treatment start. Profiled with immunoSEQ multiplex PCR; TCRdb holds only in-frame clones, not every one. The sample contains around 50,000 clones, more than 70% of which appear only once. The sequences come from PBMCs, collected around atezolizumab (anti-PD-L1) treatment. All receptors come from a man aged 55-75 years with urothelial cancer.

The chain has TRBV6-1 and TRBJ1-1, with 7 bases fitting TRBD1. The germline gives CDR1 MNHNS, CDR2 SASEGT. This CDR3 has 14 amino acids. The J segment lost 3 bases and the V segment lost 11 bases, leaving 12 bases of the junction unmatched. CDR3 amino acids: CAAVDRDRHTEAFF. The CDR3 DNA reads as TGTGCCGCGGTCGACCGGGACAGACACACTGAAGCTTTCTTT.

The chain links TRBV30 to TRBJ2-5; TRBD1 might be the D (5 bases). CDR1 is GTSNPN, CDR2 SVGIG, per germline (reference sequence). CDR3 length equals 16 residues. The V end lost 2 bases, the J end lost 5 bases, and 21 bases lay between the germline ends. This CDR3 reads CAWSPWQGTSQETQYF. CDR3 nucleotide sequence: TGTGCCTGGAGTCCCTGGCAGGGTACTTCGCAGGAGACCCAGTACTTC.

The chain links TRBV7-5 to TRBJ1-2. TRBV7-5 counts as a pseudogene. The CDR3 runs to 10 residues. CDR3 loop: CARSLLGYTF. CDR3 bases: TGTGCCAGAAGCTTATTAGGCTACACCTTC.

This clone was seen only once. The chain recombines TRBV28 with TRBJ1-2; 7 bases agree with TRBD1. This CDR3 has 18 amino acids. CDR1 is MDHEN and CDR2 is SYDVKM in the germline V gene. With 1 base clipped from V and 5 bases from J, the junction kept 16 bases outside the gene matches. The CDR3 region is CASSLFPPLGQEIYGYTF. The DNA for the CDR3 is TGTGCCAGCAGTTTATTTCCACCTCTAGGACAGGAGATTTATGGCTACACCTTC.

The V call is TRBV7-6, the J call TRBJ2-3; tentatively, D is TRBD2 (6 bases). Deletions cut 2 bases from V and 2 bases from J, with 11 bases between. Germline V gene data show CDR1 as SGHVS and CDR2 as FNYEAQ. CDR3 length equals 15 residues. The CDR3 loop reads CASSLPGVYTDTQYF. For the CDR3, the DNA is TGTGCCAGCAGCTTACCGGGAGTCTACACAGATACGCAGTATTTT.

CDR3 in DNA: TGTGCCAGCAGCTTAATAAGGGGCGGTGAAGCTTTCTTT. Translating gives CASSLIRGGEAFF. This sequence joins TRBV7-9 and TRBJ1-1; D may be TRBD1 (5 bases). This CDR3 is 13 amino acids long. The ends were cut back, 2 bases at V and 7 bases at J, with 11 bases in the middle. In germline, CDR1 is SEHNR, CDR2 FQNEAQ (reference sequence).

The chain has TRBV25-1 and TRBJ2-6; the D gene is possibly TRBD1 (5 bases). This CDR3 spans 14 amino acids. Trimming shortened V by 5 bases and J by 4 bases, and 9 bases separated the two germline ends. Looked up from germline, CDR1 is MGHDK and CDR2 is SYGVNS. CDR3 loop: CASSSGSGANVLTF. The CDR3 nucleotides read TGTGCCAGCAGTTCAGGGTCGGGGGCCAACGTCCTGACTTTC.

This clone occurred once. The chain joins TRBV11-2 to TRBJ2-5; D not certain. CDR1 SGHAT and CDR2 FQNNGV come from the germline V gene. This CDR3 spans 13 amino acids. V lost 1 base, J lost 4 bases, and 7 bases lay in between. CDR3 coding DNA: TGTGCCAGCAGCTTAGCTGAGTTAGAGACCCAGTACTTC. Translating gives CASSLAELETQYF.

The chain joins TRBV5-1 to TRBJ1-4; D perhaps matches TRBD1 (5 bases). This CDR3 has 14 residues. The germline V gene encodes CDR1 SGHRS and CDR2 YFSETQ. V was clipped by 1 base and J by 6 bases, with 10 bases between them. The CDR3 DNA sequence: TGCGCCAGCAGCTTGACCAGGGAAGATGAAAAACTGTTTTTT. It specifies CASSLTREDEKLFF.

This sequence joins TRBV27 and TRBJ2-2, with D hard to call. Germline assignment: CDR1 MNHEY and CDR2 SMNVEV (reference sequence). The CDR3 extends over 12 amino acids. V was shortened by 2 bases and J by 7 bases, with 5 bases between the two germline ends. The CDR3 nucleotides are TGTGCCAGCAGTTTACCGCGCGGGGAGCTGTTTTTT. This sequence encodes CASSLPRGELFF.

The J gene is TRBJ2-3, the V gene TRBV20-1; D is possibly TRBD1 (6 bases). The V end was cut by 5 bases, the J end by 11 bases, with 14 bases between. The CDR3 has 11 residues. CDR1 and CDR2 from the germline V gene are DFQATT and SNEGSKA (reference sequence). The CDR3 region has the DNA TGCAGTGCTCTAGACAGGAGCCAGCAGTATTTT. Translation gives CSALDRSQQYF.

The rearrangement uses TRBV7-8 and TRBJ2-5; 10 bases fit TRBD1. CDR3 length equals 16 residues. The J segment lost 5 bases and the V segment lost 5 bases, leaving 11 bases of the junction unmatched. Germline lookup yields CDR1 SGHVS and CDR2 FQNEAQ. The CDR3 loop is CASSPQGGQGRETQYF. The CDR3 DNA is TGTGCCAGCAGCCCACAGGGGGGACAGGGGCGGGAGACCCAGTACTTC.

V and J are TRBV4-3 and TRBJ2-1, with 8 nucleotides matching TRBD2. With V trimmed by 1 base and J by 6 bases, 5 bases remained unmatched. The germline CDR1 and CDR2 sequences are LGHNA and YSLEER. The CDR3 has 15 residues. The CDR3 DNA reads as TGCGCCAGCAGCCAAGGGACTAGCTGGGGCAATGAGCAGTTCTTC. Amino acids: CASSQGTSWGNEQFF.

This chain's CDR3 is CASSLDVAGGNEQFF. CDR3 nucleotide sequence: TGTGCCAGCAGCTTAGATGTGGCAGGGGGCAATGAGCAGTTCTTC. The rearrangement uses TRBV7-9 and TRBJ2-1, with 7 positions matching TRBD1. Trimming took 1 base from V and 6 from J; bases not matched to a gene: 6. Germline lookup yields CDR1 SEHNR and CDR2 FQNEAQ (reference sequence). The CDR3 contains 15 residues. Together with reference TRBV7-9 and TRBJ2-1, the CDR3 gives the full variable domain: DTGVSQNPRHKITKRGQNVTFRCDPISEHNRLYWYRQTLGQGPEFLTYFQNEAQLEKSRLLSDRFSAERPKGSFSTLEIQRTEQGDSAMYLCASSLDVAGGNEQFFGPGTRLTVL.

This sequence joins TRBV19 and TRBJ2-4, with 7 bases matching TRBD1. J gave up 3 bases and V 5 bases, and 4 bases lay outside the gene matches. CDR3 size: 14 residues. From germline, CDR1 is LNHDA and CDR2 SQIVND (reference sequence). The CDR3 DNA follows: TGTGCCAGTAGTCACAGGGGATACAAAAACATTCAGTACTTC. It codes for CASSHRGYKNIQYF.

This clone was seen only a few times. Other DNA sequences of this sample code for an identical CDR3. V is TRBV6-1 and J is TRBJ1-2; D might be TRBD1 (5 bases). The CDR3 extends over 15 amino acids. Germline CDR1 MNHNS, CDR2 SASEGT. Deletions cut 1 base from V and 4 bases from J, with 13 bases between. CDR3 nucleotides: TGTGCCAGCAGTGAAGGGCCAGGGAATCGCTATGGCTACACCTTC. Protein: CASSEGPGNRYGYTF.

The rearrangement links TRBV10-3 to TRBJ2-6; 7 bases are a match to TRBD1. V lost 8 bases and J lost 2; bases outside the gene matches: 9. The CDR3 loop spans 16 amino acids. Germline V gene sequence: CDR1 ENHRY, CDR2 SYGVKD. The DNA for the CDR3 is TGTGCCATCGCCGGGACAGATCTAACTGGGGCCAACGTCCTGACTTTC. Encoded protein: CAIAGTDLTGANVLTF.

V and J are TRBV5-1 and TRBJ1-2; TRBD1 matches at 9 bases. CDR1 SGHRS and CDR2 YFSETQ come from the germline V gene. Trimming cost V 4 bases and J 7 bases; bases outside gene matches: 8. This CDR3 region has 14 residues. DNA of the CDR3: TGCGCCAGCAGCCCATTACAGGGGGCGGGTGGCTACACCTTC. This gives the protein CASSPLQGAGGYTF.

J is TRBJ1-4 and V is TRBV4-1; maybe TRBD1 (6 bases). V was trimmed by 5 bases and J by 8 bases, leaving 15 bases between them. The CDR3 length is 14 residues. Germline CDR1 MGHRA, CDR2 YSYEKL. CDR3 residues: CASSTRDINEKLFF. The DNA for the CDR3 is TGCGCCAGCAGCACCCGGGACATCAACGAAAAACTGTTTTTT.

The chain has TRBV30 and TRBJ1-6; the match to TRBD1 covers 9 bases. Per the germline V gene, CDR1 is GTSNPN and CDR2 is SVGIG (reference sequence). The CDR3 runs to 22 residues. J gave up 0 bases and V 0 bases, and 18 bases lay outside the gene matches. The CDR3 sequence: CAWSVTGGGGYGGSSYNSPLHF. The DNA of the CDR3 is TGTGCCTGGAGTGTGACAGGGGGAGGGGGTTATGGGGGTAGCTCCTATAATTCACCCCTCCACTTT.

The chain combines TRBV9 with TRBJ2-7, with D unresolved. Germline V gene data show CDR1 as SGDLS and CDR2 as YYNGEE. V lost 1 base and J 4 bases, leaving 12 bases between the germline ends. The CDR3 sequence is 14 residues long. The CDR3 nucleotides are TGTGCCAGCAGCGTACAGGCAGAAGCATACGAGCAGTACTTC. Protein: CASSVQAEAYEQYF.